The 21 T cell receptor beta chains given below trace back to one sample, sequenced in a study of T cell responses to AZD1222 COVID-19 vaccine. Produced via immunoSEQ multiplex PCR; TCRdb's table is partial and in-frame only. The sample includes fewer than 150,000 clones, 93% of them seen just once. Here the sequenced sample was peripheral blood, taken on day 0 of AZD1222 vaccination. The source of these receptors is an adult in good health.

The chain has TRBV5-4 and TRBJ2-3; 10 bases line up with TRBD2. The V and J ends lost 2 bases and 1 base, in that order; junction bases with no gene match: 1. The V gene's germline CDR1 is SGHNT and CDR2 YYREEE (reference sequence). The CDR3 spans 15 residues. The DNA of the CDR3 is TGTGCCAGCAGCTTCGGGACTAGCGGCACAGATACGCAGTATTTT. It translates to CASSFGTSGTDTQYF.

The CDR3 is CASSSGRGSSYNSPLHF. CDR3 in DNA: TGTGCCAGCAGCAGTGGAAGGGGGAGCTCCTATAATTCACCCCTCCACTTT. The chain combines TRBV7-9 with TRBJ1-6, with D perhaps matching TRBD1 (6 bases). The V gene lost 5 bases and the J gene lost 0 bases, with 14 bases spanning the gap. The CDR3 extends over 17 amino acids. The germline V gene encodes CDR1 SEHNR and CDR2 FQNEAQ (reference sequence).

The rearrangement joins TRBV18 to TRBJ2-1; 9 bases map to TRBD2. The germline V gene encodes CDR1 KGHSH and CDR2 LQKENI. The CDR3 covers 15 residues. With V trimmed by 5 bases and J by 7 bases, 9 bases remained unmatched. CDR3 region: CASSVSGLAGNEQFF. DNA of the CDR3: TGTGCCAGCTCAGTATCGGGCCTAGCGGGAAATGAGCAGTTCTTC.

The genes are TRBV18 and TRBJ2-5; perhaps TRBD1 as D (6 bases). This CDR3 is built from 13 residues. The V end lost 2 bases, the J end lost 3 bases, and 7 bases lay between the germline ends. Germline V lookup: CDR1 KGHSH, CDR2 LQKENI. The CDR3 spells CASSPGTKETQYF. The CDR3, as DNA: TGTGCCAGCTCACCAGGGACAAAAGAGACCCAGTACTTC.

This clone was recorded only once. This chain connects TRBV4-3 to TRBJ2-1, with 9 bases identical to TRBD2. V lost 4 bases to trimming and J lost 15 bases; unmatched junction nucleotides: 7. Germline CDR1 and CDR2: LGHNA and YSLEER. The CDR3 is 12 residues long. The CDR3 sequence is CASSPLAGVPFF. In DNA, the CDR3 is TGCGCCAGCAGCCCATTAGCGGGAGTCCCGTTCTTC.

This clone was seen a few times. This rearrangement joins TRBV5-8 to TRBJ1-2; D might be TRBD1 (5 bases). The germline CDR1 and CDR2 sequences are SGHTS and YDEGEE. This CDR3 spans 13 amino acids. The V end was cut by 4 bases, the J end by 8 bases, with 15 bases between. The DNA of the CDR3 is TGTGCCAGCAGCCACCGGGACGATCGGGGCTACACCTTC. This encodes CASSHRDDRGYTF.

The chain links TRBV28 to TRBJ2-2; D is perhaps TRBD1 or TRBD2 (5 bases each). The V end was cut by 3 bases, the J end by 6 bases, with 14 bases between. In germline, CDR1 is MDHEN, CDR2 SYDVKM. The CDR3 spans 15 residues. The CDR3 region is CASSFVGGAAGELFF. The DNA for the CDR3 is TGTGCCAGCAGTTTTGTTGGGGGAGCAGCCGGGGAGCTGTTTTTT.

The chain is built from TRBV28 and TRBJ1-6; D might be TRBD1 (6 bases). The CDR3 sequence is 14 residues long. CDR1 and CDR2 (germline): MDHEN, SYDVKM. V was trimmed by 6 bases and J by 7 bases, leaving 13 bases between them. CDR3 loop: CASSLQGGNSPLHF. The CDR3, as DNA: TGTGCCAGCAGCCTTCAAGGGGGGAATTCACCCCTCCACTTT. Filled out from reference TRBV28 and TRBJ1-6, the complete variable domain reads DVKVTQSSRYLVKRTGEKVFLECVQDMDHENMFWYRQDPGLGLRLIYFSYDVKMKEKGDIPEGYSVSREKKERFSLILESASTNQTSMYLCASSLQGGNSPLHFGNGTRLTVT.

This clone was picked up one time. The chain joins TRBV7-8 to TRBJ2-1; 9 bases fit TRBD1. CDR3 length equals 16 residues. Per germline, CDR1 SGHVS and CDR2 FQNEAQ. V lost 3 bases and J lost 9; bases outside the gene matches: 12. In nucleotides, the CDR3 is TGTGCCAGCAGCTTCGTTTGGACAGGGGCTGAGGGTGAGCAGTTCTTC. This codes for CASSFVWTGAEGEQFF.

The chain links TRBV9 to TRBJ2-5; TRBD2 aligns across 7 bases. The ends lost 3 bases at V and 5 bases at J; junction bases unmatched: 10. Germline CDR1 is SGDLS and CDR2 is YYNGEE. The CDR3 extends over 15 amino acids. CDR3 bases: TGTGCCAGCAGCGGTCACAGAGCCGGGGGGGAGACCCAGTACTTC. Encoded protein: CASSGHRAGGETQYF.

The rearrangement joins TRBV28 to TRBJ1-4; a possible D gene is TRBD1 (5 bases). Germline V gene data show CDR1 as MDHEN and CDR2 as SYDVKM. The ends were cut back, 5 bases at V and 7 bases at J, with 11 bases in the middle. The CDR3 extends over 13 amino acids. This CDR3 is CASSRERGEKLFF. The CDR3 DNA reads as TGTGCCAGCAGTAGGGAGAGGGGTGAAAAACTGTTTTTT. The variable domain in full, with the rest retrieved from reference TRBV28 and TRBJ1-4, is DVKVTQSSRYLVKRTGEKVFLECVQDMDHENMFWYRQDPGLGLRLIYFSYDVKMKEKGDIPEGYSVSREKKERFSLILESASTNQTSMYLCASSRERGEKLFFGSGTQLSVL.

The chain combines TRBV19 with TRBJ2-1; 10 bases agree with TRBD2. CDR3 length equals 16 residues. The V gene end was trimmed by 6 bases and the J gene end by 7 bases; junction bases not matched to a gene: 12. Germline CDR1 is LNHDA and CDR2 is SQIVND (reference sequence). CDR3 residues: CASSPLAGTSRNEQFF. The CDR3 DNA reads as TGTGCCAGTAGCCCACTAGCGGGAACATCAAGAAATGAGCAGTTCTTC.

The J gene is TRBJ2-5, the V gene TRBV19, with D maybe TRBD1 (7 bases). Trimming shortened V by 4 bases and J by 5 bases, and 14 bases separated the two germline ends. Germline V gene lookup returns CDR1 LNHDA and CDR2 SQIVND (reference sequence). The CDR3 is 14 residues long. Here the CDR3 reads CASSTLTGRETQYF. DNA for the CDR3: TGTGCCAGTAGTACCCTGACAGGGAGGGAGACCCAGTACTTC.

The chain is built from TRBV19 and TRBJ2-3; 8 bases agree with TRBD2. The CDR3 runs to 16 residues. The V segment lost 4 bases and the J segment 3 bases; nucleotides outside the gene matches: 9. From germline, CDR1 is LNHDA and CDR2 SQIVND (reference sequence). In DNA, the CDR3 is TGTGCCAGTAGTACTTCACTAGCGGAGGGTACAGATACGCAGTATTTT. Its protein is CASSTSLAEGTDTQYF.

The chain is built from TRBV18 and TRBJ1-3, with 8 bases lining up with TRBD1. The CDR3 has 16 residues. The V gene end was trimmed by 3 bases and the J gene end by 8 bases; junction bases not matched to a gene: 12. The V gene's germline CDR1 is KGHSH and CDR2 LQKENI. The CDR3 spells CASSPLTGADRYTIYF. CDR3 nucleotide sequence: TGTGCCAGCTCACCGTTGACAGGGGCCGATAGATACACCATATATTTT. The full variable domain, its missing parts supplied by reference TRBV18 and TRBJ1-3, is NAGVMQNPRHLVRRRGQEARLRCSPMKGHSHVYWYRQLPEEGLKFMVYLQKENIIDESGMPKERFSAEFPKEGPSILRIQQVVRGDSAAYFCASSPLTGADRYTIYFGEGSWLTVV.

A single count supports this clone. This sequence joins TRBV19 and TRBJ2-7, with TRBD1 identical over 9 bases. Losses at the gene ends were 6 bases for V and 6 bases for J; bases not matched to a gene: 9. The CDR3 runs 14 residues. Germline V gene data show CDR1 as LNHDA and CDR2 as SQIVND (reference sequence). The CDR3 protein is CASSSGTGRSEQYF. CDR3 DNA sequence: TGTGCCAGTAGCTCCGGGACAGGGAGGTCCGAGCAGTACTTC.

The V gene is TRBV7-8, the J gene TRBJ2-2; D might be TRBD1 (7 bases). Germline V lookup: CDR1 SGHVS, CDR2 FQNEAQ. V lost 5 bases, J lost 7 bases, and 14 bases lay in between. This CDR3 has 14 residues. The DNA of the CDR3 is TGTGCCAGCAGCAAGCGACAGGGAGGCGGGGAGCTGTTTTTT. It yields the protein CASSKRQGGGELFF.

The V gene is TRBV2, the J gene TRBJ1-6, with TRBD1 matching 7 bases. Germline V lookup: CDR1 SNHLY, CDR2 FYNNEI. V was clipped by 8 bases and J by 9 bases; unmatched bases: 19. This CDR3 comprises 17 residues. CDR3 DNA: TGTGCCAGCTGTCCGATTGACAGGGATAGGGCCGGTTCACCCCTCCACTTT. Protein: CASCPIDRDRAGSPLHF.

The sample holds one count of this clone. The chain combines TRBV7-3 with TRBJ2-1, with TRBD2 identical over 9 bases. Germline V gives CDR1 SGHTA, CDR2 FQGTGA. V lost 4 bases, J lost 10 bases, and 11 bases stayed unmatched. CDR3 size: 15 residues. CDR3 nucleotide sequence: TGTGCCAGCAGCTCCATAGCGGGAGTCACGGGAGAGCAGTTCTTC. It codes for CASSSIAGVTGEQFF. Variable domain in full (rest from reference TRBV7-3 and TRBJ2-1): GAGVSQTPSNKVTEKGKYVELRCDPISGHTALYWYRQSLGQGPEFLIYFQGTGAADDSGLPNDRFFAVRPEGSVSTLKIQRTERGDSAVYLCASSSIAGVTGEQFFGPGTRLTVL.

The chain links TRBV6-5 to TRBJ1-2; 9 nucleotides match TRBD1. Losses at the gene ends were 3 bases for V and 10 bases for J; bases not matched to a gene: 6. Germline assignment: CDR1 MNHEY and CDR2 SVGAGI. The CDR3 totals 13 residues. CDR3 nucleotide sequence: TGTGCCAGCAGTTATACCGGGACAGGGTACTACACCTTC. Translation: CASSYTGTGYYTF.

The chain has TRBV5-1 and TRBJ1-6, with D possibly matching TRBD1 (6 bases). The CDR3 covers 15 residues. The germline V gene encodes CDR1 SGHRS and CDR2 YFSETQ. V was trimmed by 3 bases and J by 5 bases, leaving 12 bases between them. The CDR3 sequence is CASSSRDINNSPLHF. CDR3 DNA: TGCGCCAGCAGCTCCCGGGACATTAATAATTCACCCCTCCACTTT.